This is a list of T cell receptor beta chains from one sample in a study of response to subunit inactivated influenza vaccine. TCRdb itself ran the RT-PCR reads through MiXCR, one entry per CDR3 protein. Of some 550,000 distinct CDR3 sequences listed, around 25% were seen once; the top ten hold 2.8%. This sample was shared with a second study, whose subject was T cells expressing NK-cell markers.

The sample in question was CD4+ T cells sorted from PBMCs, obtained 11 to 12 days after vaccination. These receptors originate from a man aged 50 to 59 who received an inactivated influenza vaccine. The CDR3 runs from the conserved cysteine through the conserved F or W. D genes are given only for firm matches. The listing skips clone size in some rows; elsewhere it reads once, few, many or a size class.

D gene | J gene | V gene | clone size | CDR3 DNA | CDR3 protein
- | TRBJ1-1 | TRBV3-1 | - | TGTGCCAGCAGCCAAGATAGGGTGCGAACTGAAGCTTTCTTT | CASSQDRVRTEAFF
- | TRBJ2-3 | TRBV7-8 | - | TGTGCCAGCAGCTTTAAAAGCGGTACTAGCACAGATACGCAGTATTTT | CASSFKSGTSTDTQYF
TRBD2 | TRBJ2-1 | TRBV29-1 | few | TGCAGCGTTGTACGACTAGCGGGTCGTTCCTACAATGAGCAGTTCTTC | CSVVRLAGRSYNEQFF
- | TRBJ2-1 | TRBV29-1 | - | TGCAGCGTCCGACAGGGAGGGGACAATGAGCAGTTCTTC | CSVRQGGDNEQFF
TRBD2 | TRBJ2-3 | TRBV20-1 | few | TGCAGTGCTAGAGCTCCAATGGGTAGCGGGGGGAACACAGATACGCAGTATTTT | CSARAPMGSGGNTDTQYF
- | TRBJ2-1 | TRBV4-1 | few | TGCGCCAGCAGCCGCACACAGTTAAATGAGCAGTTCTTC | CASSRTQLNEQFF
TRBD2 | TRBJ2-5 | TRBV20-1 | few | TGCAGTGCTCGTGTAACTAGCGGGAGCGCTGAGACCCAGTACTTC | CSARVTSGSAETQYF
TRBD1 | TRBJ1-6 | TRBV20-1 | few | TGCAGTGCGAGGACAGGGGGCCATAATTCACCCCTCCACTTT | CSARTGGHNSPLHF
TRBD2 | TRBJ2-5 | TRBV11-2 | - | TGTGCCAGCAGCCGACGGACTAGCGGGAGTCCGGCAGAGACCCAGTACTTC | CASSRRTSGSPAETQYF
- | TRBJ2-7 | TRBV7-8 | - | TGTGCCAGCAGCCGGCAATCAACGGGTAGCACCGAGCAGTACTTC | CASSRQSTGSTEQYF
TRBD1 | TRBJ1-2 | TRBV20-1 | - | TGCAGTGCCCTTACCCGACAGGGTAACTATGGCTACACCTTC | CSALTRQGNYGYTF
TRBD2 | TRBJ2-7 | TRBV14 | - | TGTACCAGCAGCCGCCTTCGGACTAGCGGGGGCGGGGAGCAGTACTTC | CTSSRLRTSGGGEQYF
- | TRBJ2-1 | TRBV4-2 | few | TGTGCCAGCAGCCAAGTAGCAGACGTCGCTGGCGGTGAGCAGTTCTTC | CASSQVADVAGGEQFF
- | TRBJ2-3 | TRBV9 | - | TGTGCCAGCAGTCCCAGGGTTTTCACAGATACGCAGTATTTT | CASSPRVFTDTQYF
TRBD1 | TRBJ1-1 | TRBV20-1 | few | TGCAGTGGCCGGGACAGGGGGGGTACTGAAGCTTTCTTT | CSGRDRGGTEAFF
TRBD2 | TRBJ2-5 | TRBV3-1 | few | TGTGCCAGCAGCCCCCGAAAGGGACTAGCCCTTCAAGAGACCCAGTACTTC | CASSPRKGLALQETQYF
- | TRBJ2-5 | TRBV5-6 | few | TGTGCCAGCAGCCGGGGCGGCCAAGAGACCCAGTACTTC | CASSRGGQETQYF
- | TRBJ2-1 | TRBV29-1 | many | TGCAGCGTTGAAGACGGTGCGAGAGAGCAGTTCTTC | CSVEDGAREQFF
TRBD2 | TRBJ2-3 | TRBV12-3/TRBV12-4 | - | TGTGCCAGCAGAAGGAGGGTGCGGGGGAGCACAGATACGCAGTATTTT | CASRRRVRGSTDTQYF
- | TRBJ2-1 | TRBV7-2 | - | TGTGCCAGCAGCCCACCCTCTAGTGCTGAGCAGTTCTTC | CASSPPSSAEQFF
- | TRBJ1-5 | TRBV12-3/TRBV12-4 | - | TGTGCCACCGCAATGAGGGAGGGAATTCGGCAGCCCCAGCATTTT | CATAMREGIRQPQHF
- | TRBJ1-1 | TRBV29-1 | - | TGCAGCGGACGGGACGGGGGGTCGGCTGAAGCTTTCTTT | CSGRDGGSAEAFF
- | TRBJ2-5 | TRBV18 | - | TGTGCCAGCTCACCCTCAGGGTATACCTGGGAGACCCAGTACTTC | CASSPSGYTWETQYF
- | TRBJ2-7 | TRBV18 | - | TGTGCCAGCTCACCACCGTTGCTTGCCGGTACCTACGAGCAGTACTTC | CASSPPLLAGTYEQYF
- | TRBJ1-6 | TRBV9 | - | TGTGCCAGCAGCGTAGAAGGGGTTCAACATAATTCACCCCTCCACTTT | CASSVEGVQHNSPLHF
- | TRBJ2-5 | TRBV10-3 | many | TGTGCCATCAGTGGACAGGCCGAAGGGACCCAGTACTTC | CAISGQAEGTQYF
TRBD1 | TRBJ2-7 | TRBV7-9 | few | TGTGCCAGCAGTCCGGGACAGCCTCCGTACGAGCAGTACTTC | CASSPGQPPYEQYF
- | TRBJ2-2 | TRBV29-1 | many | TGCAGCGTTGCTGGGAGTAGCGGAAGCACCGGGGAGCTGTTTTTT | CSVAGSSGSTGELFF
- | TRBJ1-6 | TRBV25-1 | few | TGTGCCAGCAGTGCTAGGAATAATTCACCCCTCCACTTT | CASSARNNSPLHF
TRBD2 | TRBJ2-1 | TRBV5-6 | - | TGTGCCACCCATAGCGGGTGGAGCTCCTACAATGAGCAGTTCTTC | CATHSGWSSYNEQFF
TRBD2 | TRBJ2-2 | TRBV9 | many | TGTGCCAGCAGACTAGCGGGGAACACCGGGGAGCTGTTTTTT | CASRLAGNTGELFF
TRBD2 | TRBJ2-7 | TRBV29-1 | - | TGCAGCGTCGGGACCGGGGGGGCAGTCGAGCAGTACTTC | CSVGTGGAVEQYF